What follows are 12 T cell receptor beta chains derived from one specimen sequenced in a study of technical replicates of blood from a handful of donors. Only in-frame clones appear in the TCRdb table, and some are missing; sequencing was by immunoSEQ multiplex PCR. The sample yields about 100,000 clones, 95% seen once. Sequencing input: T cells isolated from PBMCs. The receptors originated from a human donor in good health.

Only one count was recorded for this clone. For the CDR3, the DNA is TGTGCCAGCAGCTTAGAAATTAACTCCTACGAGCAGTACTTC. Its protein is CASSLEINSYEQYF. V is TRBV11-3 and J is TRBJ2-7; D ambiguous. CDR1 and CDR2 (germline): SGHNT, YENEEA. This CDR3 is built from 14 residues. The V gene lost 0 bases and the J gene lost 0 bases, with 6 bases spanning the gap. The complete variable domain, with remaining parts taken from reference TRBV11-3 and TRBJ2-7, reads EAGVVQSPRYKIIEKKQPVAFWCNPISGHNTLYWYLQNLGQGPELLIRYENEEAVDDSQLPKDRFSAERLKGVDSTLKIQPAELGDSAVYLCASSLEINSYEQYFGPGTRLTVT.

CDR3 loop: CASSQEAGYNEQFF. The DNA of the CDR3 is TGCGCCAGCAGCCAAGAAGCTGGCTACAATGAGCAGTTCTTC. The J gene is TRBJ2-1, the V gene TRBV4-3; D gene unclear. This CDR3 contains 14 residues. The germline CDR1 and CDR2 sequences are LGHNA and YSLEER. The V and J ends lost 0 bases and 3 bases respectively, with 6 bases between them.

The CDR3 DNA sequence: TGTGCCAGTACGGACAGGGCTGGGGCCAACGTCCTGACTTTC. Translated, it gives CASTDRAGANVLTF. The chain employs TRBV19 and TRBJ2-6; the match to TRBD1 covers 8 bases. Germline CDR1 LNHDA, CDR2 SQIVND (reference sequence). The CDR3 runs 14 residues. The V segment lost 7 bases and the J segment 2 bases; nucleotides outside the gene matches: 1.

The chain has TRBV2 and TRBJ1-2, with 8 bases aligning to TRBD1. The CDR3 totals 14 residues. V shed 4 bases and J 6 bases; nucleotides not matched to a gene: 7. Germline CDR1 is SNHLY and CDR2 is FYNNEI. CDR3 bases: TGTGCCAGCAGTGTGGACAGGGATTCCAATGGCTACACCTTC. Encoded protein: CASSVDRDSNGYTF.

V gene TRBV4-1 combines with J gene TRBJ2-7; D may be TRBD1 (6 bases). The V gene lost 3 bases and the J gene lost 5 bases, with 14 bases spanning the gap. CDR3 size: 14 residues. Germline V CDR1 and CDR2: MGHRA, YSYEKL. CDR3 protein: CASSQNREIDEQYF. The CDR3 DNA is TGCGCCAGCAGCCAGAACAGGGAGATCGACGAGCAGTACTTC.

The rearrangement uses TRBV7-3 and TRBJ2-2; 7 nucleotides agree with TRBD2. The CDR3 has 16 amino acids. CDR1 SGHTA and CDR2 FQGTGA come from the germline V gene. V trimming: 0 bases; J trimming: 5 bases; junction bases outside the gene matches: 6. CDR3 amino acids: CASSLTNGGRTGELFF. The CDR3 DNA follows: TGTGCCAGCAGCTTAACGAACGGGGGGAGGACCGGGGAGCTGTTTTTT.

The chain employs TRBV9 and TRBJ1-2; TRBD1 matches 9 bases. This CDR3 is built from 16 residues. CDR1 is SGDLS and CDR2 is YYNGEE in the germline V gene. V lost 0 bases to trimming and J lost 4 bases; unmatched junction nucleotides: 7. The DNA for the CDR3 is TGTGCCAGCAGCGTAGGCCGGGACAGGGATGTCTATGGCTACACCTTC. This translates into CASSVGRDRDVYGYTF.

V is TRBV6-6 and J is TRBJ1-4, with 9 bases identical to TRBD1. The trim removed 7 bases at V and 7 bases at J, leaving 10 bases unmatched. The CDR3 runs to 15 residues. Germline V gives CDR1 MNHNY, CDR2 SVGAGI (reference sequence). CDR3 amino acids: CASITGQGIGEKLFF. In nucleotides, the CDR3 is TGTGCCAGCATAACAGGACAGGGGATTGGTGAAAAACTGTTTTTT.

This sequence joins TRBV30 and TRBJ2-3; 10 nucleotides match TRBD1. This CDR3 contains 13 residues. CDR1 is GTSNPN and CDR2 is SVGIG in the germline V gene (reference sequence). The J segment lost 1 base and the V segment lost 5 bases, leaving 0 bases of the junction unmatched. This CDR3 reads CAWDRGRTDTQYF. In DNA, the CDR3 is TGTGCCTGGGACAGGGGGCGCACAGATACGCAGTATTTT.

This clone appeared a single time. The chain links TRBV28 to TRBJ2-7; 8 bases are a match to TRBD1. Germline lookup yields CDR1 MDHEN and CDR2 SYDVKM. The junction had 5 bases not matched to a gene; V was cut back by 6 bases and J by 4 bases. This CDR3 is built from 13 residues. The DNA of the CDR3 is TGTGCCAGCAGGCTAAACAGGGGGTACGAGCAGTACTTC. Amino acid sequence: CASRLNRGYEQYF.

In this sample, this clone turned up once. This chain uses TRBV7-9 with TRBJ1-5; TRBD1 matches 9 bases. This CDR3 is built from 14 residues. Trimming took 6 bases from V and 5 from J; bases not matched to a gene: 5. Looked up from germline, CDR1 is SEHNR and CDR2 is FQNEAQ (reference sequence). In DNA form, the CDR3 reads TGTGCCAGCAGTCCGGGACAGGGACATCAGCCCCAGCATTTT. Residues: CASSPGQGHQPQHF.

The chain combines TRBV7-2 with TRBJ1-1, with 8 bases fitting TRBD1. This CDR3 spans 15 amino acids. CDR1 is SGHTA, CDR2 FQGNSA, per germline. V shed 1 base and J 12 bases; nucleotides not matched to a gene: 13. The CDR3 DNA is TGTGCCAGCAGCTTAGATCAGGGGGCGATTATAAGTCCTTTCTTT. Protein sequence: CASSLDQGAIISPFF.